What follows are 20 T cell receptor beta chains derived from one specimen sequenced in a study of T-cell memory formation after mild COVID-19. TCRdb itself ran the 5' RACE reads through MiXCR, one entry per CDR3 protein. Of about 610,000 distinct CDR3 sequences listed, roughly 17% are singletons. Specimen: PBMCs or a T cell subset sorted from them (not recorded which). The receptors derive from an adult woman who had mild COVID-19 (a few samples of this study predate the infection). Cell type and time point are not known.

The J gene is TRBJ2-7, the V gene TRBV29-1; tentative D call: TRBD2 (5 bases). Germline values: CDR1 SQVTM, CDR2 ANQGSEA. This CDR3 spans 11 amino acids. Trimming cost V 6 bases and J 9 bases, with 15 bases left between them. CDR3 nucleotide sequence: TGCAGCGTCCACCGGGGTGTAGCGCAGTACTTC. This sequence encodes CSVHRGVAQYF.

There are many counts of this clonotype. This chain links TRBV7-3 with TRBJ2-1; the D is unclear. CDR1 is SGHTA and CDR2 is FQGTGA in the germline V gene. Trimming took off 2 bases at V and 7 bases at J, with 9 bases between the two ends. The CDR3 sequence is 13 residues long. For the CDR3, the DNA is TGTGCCAGCAGCTTAGGGCCCCCAAATGAGCAGTTCTTC. Translated: CASSLGPPNEQFF.

The rearrangement uses TRBV20-1 and TRBJ1-2; 8 bases are a match to TRBD1. The CDR3 covers 11 residues. V gave up 6 bases and J gave up 7 bases; unmatched junction bases: 4. Germline V gene sequence: CDR1 DFQATT, CDR2 SNEGSKA (reference sequence). For the CDR3, the DNA is TGCAGTGCCCGGACAGGGCCTGGCTACACCTTC. Its translation is CSARTGPGYTF.

This clonotype was detected a few times. This sequence joins TRBV4-3 and TRBJ2-3, with D possibly called TRBD1 or TRBD2 (5 bases each). The germline gives CDR1 LGHNA, CDR2 YSLEER. Trimming shortened V by 0 bases and J by 0 bases, and 13 bases separated the two germline ends. CDR3 size: 17 residues. This CDR3 reads CASSQDRGPASTDTQYF. The CDR3 coding sequence is TGCGCCAGCAGCCAAGATCGGGGCCCGGCGAGCACAGATACGCAGTATTTT.

The genes are TRBV27 and TRBJ2-7, with D possibly TRBD2 on 5 matching bases. Germline V gene lookup returns CDR1 MNHEY and CDR2 SMNVEV (reference sequence). V gave up 3 bases and J gave up 0 bases, with 12 bases separating them. The CDR3 loop spans 15 amino acids. CDR3 residues: CASSFKASSSYEQYF. DNA of the CDR3: TGTGCCAGCAGTTTCAAGGCTAGCAGCTCCTACGAGCAGTACTTC.

This clonotype came up a few times. J is TRBJ2-6 and V is TRBV2; no definite D call. The CDR3 is 16 residues long. Germline assignment: CDR1 SNHLY and CDR2 FYNNEI. Trimming removed 5 bases at V and 0 bases at J, with 11 bases between. Here the CDR3 reads CASSPGRSSGANVLTF. The CDR3, as DNA: TGTGCCAGCAGTCCGGGTCGGAGCTCTGGGGCCAACGTCCTGACTTTC.

The sample holds many counts of this clonotype. The rearrangement uses TRBV20-1 and TRBJ2-5, with TRBD1 identical over 7 bases. The CDR3 is made up of 14 amino acids. J gave up 5 bases and V 6 bases, and 12 bases lay outside the gene matches. The V gene's germline CDR1 is DFQATT and CDR2 SNEGSKA (reference sequence). The CDR3 DNA reads TGCAGTGCCCCTTCAGGGGGAAACTCCGAGACCCAGTACTTC. Protein sequence: CSAPSGGNSETQYF.

The table lists this clonotype with a few counts. V gene TRBV6-4 combines with J gene TRBJ2-3; D unresolved. This CDR3 has 13 residues. The germline CDR1 and CDR2 sequences are MRHNA and SNTAGT. V gave up 2 bases and J gave up 2 bases, with 5 bases separating them. The CDR3 protein is CASSDQDTDTQYF. In nucleotides, the CDR3 is TGTGCCAGCAGTGACCAGGACACAGATACGCAGTATTTT.

The chain uses TRBV12-3 or TRBV12-4 and TRBJ2-3; D unresolved. The V end was cut by 2 bases, the J end by 11 bases, with 8 bases between. This CDR3 contains 11 residues. The chain's CDR3 is CASSLQTLQYF. The CDR3 DNA is TGTGCCAGCAGTTTACAGACCCTGCAGTATTTT.

This clonotype was counted a few times. The gene calls are TRBV7-2 and TRBJ1-5; no definite D call. The germline CDR1 and CDR2 sequences are SGHTA and FQGNSA. This CDR3 is 14 amino acids long. V was clipped by 5 bases and J by 5 bases, with 13 bases between them. CDR3 residues: CASSERLGYQPQHF. The CDR3, as DNA: TGTGCCAGCAGCGAAAGACTCGGGTATCAGCCCCAGCATTTT.

The J gene is TRBJ2-1, the V gene TRBV25-1, with unresolved D. V was shortened by 7 bases and J by 5 bases, with 6 bases between the two germline ends. The CDR3 covers 11 residues. Germline loops: CDR1 MGHDK, CDR2 SYGVNS. The CDR3 loop reads CASMRNNEQFF. The CDR3 coding sequence is TGTGCCAGCATGAGAAACAATGAGCAGTTCTTC.

The J gene is TRBJ1-5, the V gene TRBV12-3 or TRBV12-4; D call uncertain. The ends were cut back, 6 bases at V and 5 bases at J, with 11 bases in the middle. This CDR3 spans 13 amino acids. CDR3 loop: CASSLGTDQPQHF. CDR3 DNA sequence: TGTGCCAGCAGCCTGGGTACAGATCAGCCCCAGCATTTT.

Only a few counts were recorded for this clonotype. The rearrangement links TRBV25-1 to TRBJ2-7; 7 bases are a match to TRBD2. Germline V gene lookup returns CDR1 MGHDK and CDR2 SYGVNS. This CDR3 contains 14 residues. Germline trimming cut 1 base from V and 3 bases from J; bases unmatched to any gene: 3. The CDR3 nucleotides are TGTGCCAGCAGTGAATGGGGGGGAGGCTACGAGCAGTACTTC. Translation: CASSEWGGGYEQYF.

V and J are TRBV18 and TRBJ1-6; possibly TRBD1 for D (6 bases). Germline-derived CDR1 and CDR2 are KGHSH and LQKENI. Between the trimmed V and J ends, which lost 0 bases and 7 bases, there was a span of 10 bases. The CDR3 extends over 15 amino acids. The DNA of the CDR3 is TGTGCCAGCTCACCACCGATGGGGGCGAATTCACCCCTCCACTTT. Translated: CASSPPMGANSPLHF. The whole variable domain, remainder taken from reference TRBV18 and TRBJ1-6, is NAGVMQNPRHLVRRRGQEARLRCSPMKGHSHVYWYRQLPEEGLKFMVYLQKENIIDESGMPKERFSAEFPKEGPSILRIQQVVRGDSAAYFCASSPPMGANSPLHFGNGTRLTVT.

Many counts were recorded for this clonotype. The chain uses TRBV6-2 or TRBV6-3 and TRBJ2-1, with no clear D. CDR3 length: 13 amino acids. V was pared by 6 bases and J by 3 bases, with 9 bases between. CDR1 and CDR2 from the germline V gene are MNHEY and SVGEGT. The CDR3 spells CASRGNGYNEQFF. CDR3 coding DNA: TGTGCCAGCAGGGGGAACGGCTACAATGAGCAGTTCTTC.

The chain combines TRBV15 with TRBJ2-5; D possibly corresponds to TRBD1 (7 bases). Germline CDR1 is LNHNV and CDR2 is YYDKDF (reference sequence). This CDR3 spans 15 amino acids. Trimming took off 4 bases at V and 1 base at J, with 13 bases between the two ends. The CDR3 DNA reads TGTGCCACCAGCACCCGACAGGGACTCCAAGAGACCCAGTACTTC. Its protein product is CATSTRQGLQETQYF.

This clonotype was recorded at least ten times. The chain uses TRBV12-3 or TRBV12-4 and TRBJ2-2, with 12 bases that match TRBD2. The CDR3 runs 15 residues. The V segment lost 6 bases and the J segment 6 bases; nucleotides outside the gene matches: 5. CDR3 residues: CASRPLAGGPGELFF. The CDR3 DNA follows: TGTGCCAGCAGACCCCTAGCGGGAGGGCCCGGGGAGCTGTTTTTT.

V and J are TRBV4-1 and TRBJ2-1; TRBD2 matches 9 bases. CDR3 size: 18 residues. After removal of 0 bases from V and 0 bases from J, the junction contained 6 bases not matched to a gene. Germline V lookup: CDR1 MGHRA, CDR2 YSYEKL. CDR3 sequence (DNA): TGCGCCAGCAGCCAAGATCGACTTAGCGGGAGCTCCTACAATGAGCAGTTCTTC. It translates to CASSQDRLSGSSYNEQFF.

V and J are TRBV7-6 and TRBJ1-1, with a possible D match to TRBD1 (5 bases). V was clipped by 2 bases and J by 4 bases, with 11 bases between them. The CDR3 runs to 14 residues. The germline CDR1 and CDR2 sequences are SGHVS and FNYEAQ. CDR3 in amino acids: CASSLQGSSTEAFF. The CDR3, as DNA: TGTGCCAGCAGCTTACAGGGCAGCAGCACTGAAGCTTTCTTT.

V usage is TRBV14 and J usage is TRBJ2-7; D is unresolved. V dropped 8 bases and J dropped 0 bases, with 14 bases sitting between them. Germline V gene data show CDR1 as SGHDN and CDR2 as FVKESK. There are 14 residues in the CDR3. CDR3 protein: CASRKTDLSYEQYF. As DNA, the CDR3 is TGTGCCAGCCGTAAGACTGACCTCTCCTACGAGCAGTACTTC. Supplemented by reference TRBV14 and TRBJ2-7, the full variable domain reads EAGVTQFPSHSVIEKGQTVTLRCDPISGHDNLYWYRRVMGKEIKFLLHFVKESKQDESGMPNNRFLAERTGGTYSTLKVQPAELEDSGVYFCASRKTDLSYEQYFGPGTRLTVT.